These 5 T cell receptor beta chains came from one sample sequenced in a study of shared clonotypes between healthy human individuals. Sequenced by immunoSEQ multiplex PCR; TCRdb stores in-frame clones only, minus some. Among about 1.5 million clones listed, about 96% were seen once. Sequencing input: naive CD4+ T cells sorted from blood. Stated subset: CD45RA+ positively selected. Receptors originate from a man between 25 and 39 years old in good health.

V gene TRBV29-1 combines with J gene TRBJ2-1; D may be TRBD2 (5 bases). Germline-derived CDR1 and CDR2 are SQVTM and ANQGSEA. V was shortened by 4 bases and J by 6 bases, with 13 bases between the two germline ends. This CDR3 has 13 amino acids. Here the CDR3 DNA reads TGCAGCGTTGCCTTATGGACTGGCAATGAGCAGTTCTTC. Encoded protein: CSVALWTGNEQFF.

The chain couples TRBV10-3 to TRBJ1-2, with D unclear. Germline CDR1 and CDR2: ENHRY and SYGVKD. With 6 bases removed from V and 1 base from J, the gap between germline ends came to 12 bases. The CDR3 has 14 amino acids. The CDR3 DNA sequence: TGTGCCATCAGCGATACGAGAGGTAACTATGGCTACACCTTC. Translation: CAISDTRGNYGYTF.

Comment on this clone: The same CDR3 also results from other DNA sequences found in this sample. This sequence joins TRBV11-2 and TRBJ2-7; D unresolved. The V end lost 1 base, the J end lost 1 base, and 8 bases lay between the germline ends. This CDR3 is 14 amino acids long. Germline assignment: CDR1 SGHAT and CDR2 FQNNGV. CDR3: CASSLVAGSYEQYF. The CDR3 DNA sequence: TGTGCCAGCAGCTTAGTTGCAGGTTCCTACGAGCAGTACTTC.

The chain uses TRBV7-2 and TRBJ1-1; 9 bases agree with TRBD1. Trimming took 1 base from V and 11 from J; bases not matched to a gene: 5. The V gene's germline CDR1 is SGHTA and CDR2 FQGNSA. CDR3 size: 13 residues. The CDR3 coding sequence is TGTGCCAGCAGCTTAGGGACAGGGGAGAGGGCTTTCTTT. It codes for CASSLGTGERAFF.

The chain links TRBV7-6 to TRBJ2-7, with 12 bases lining up with TRBD1. The CDR3 has 16 residues. V dropped 5 bases and J dropped 6; count of bases not matched to a gene: 11. CDR1 and CDR2 from the germline V gene are SGHVS and FNYEAQ. In nucleotides, the CDR3 is TGTGCCAGCAGCCAAGGGACAGGGGGCATTAGGGGCGAGCAGTACTTC. Residues: CASSQGTGGIRGEQYF.